The rows below give T cell receptor beta chains drawn from one sample of a study of T cell repertoires in cytomegalovirus infection. Using its own MiXCR run on the reads, TCRdb lists one record per CDR3 protein. The sample contains 300,000 to 400,000 distinct CDR3 sequences, just under 25% of which appear only once. Their cognate antigens are unknown. The source material was cultured PBMCs, sampled from culture after CMV antigen stimulation. These receptors were taken from a human donor in good health (CMV status not recorded). Some clones in this sample may be carry-over from other donors' samples. CDR3s include the opening cysteine and the closing phenylalanine or tryptophan. Fields, in order: V gene, J gene, clone size, D gene, CDR3 DNA, CDR3 protein. A D gene is named only where the DNA matches it firmly. Not every row has a clone size; where given, it reads once, few, many or a size class.

TRBV7-2	TRBJ1-1	many	.	TGTGCCAGCAGCCCAGCGGGGAGGAACACTGAAGCTTTCTTT	CASSPAGRNTEAFF
TRBV7-4	TRBJ2-1	.	.	TGTGCCACCCAAGGGCTAGTGGTTAATGAGCAGTTCTTC	CATQGLVVNEQFF
TRBV29-1	TRBJ2-3	.	.	TGCAGCGTTGAGGGGGGACAAGCGGCAGATACGCAGTATTTT	CSVEGGQAADTQYF
TRBV7-2	TRBJ1-2	many	.	TGTGCCAGCTCTTCCCCTGCCGGCTACACCTTC	CASSSPAGYTF
TRBV7-2	TRBJ2-5	many	.	TGTGCCAGCAGCTTAGCAACGCAAGAGACCCAGTACTTC	CASSLATQETQYF
TRBV5-8	TRBJ2-5	.	.	TGTGCCAGCAGCCGAGGGACATCCGGGGAGACCCAGTACTTC	CASSRGTSGETQYF
TRBV5-6	TRBJ1-6	few	.	TGTGCCAGCAGCCCCACAGGGAGCTCCTATAATTCACCCCTCCACTTT	CASSPTGSSYNSPLHF
TRBV7-2	TRBJ1-4	many	.	TGTGCCAGCAGCTTAGCGATTGACAGGACTAATGAAAAACTGTTTTTT	CASSLAIDRTNEKLFF
TRBV6-2/TRBV6-3	TRBJ1-2	.	.	TGTGCCAGCAGTTACCAAAACTATGGCTACACCTTC	CASSYQNYGYTF
TRBV19	TRBJ1-5	.	TRBD1	TGTGCCAGTAGCAACGGGACAGTGTTCCAGCCCCAGCATTTT	CASSNGTVFQPQHF
TRBV20-1	TRBJ2-1	many	TRBD1	TGCAGTGCTAGATCGGACAGGCCTAGAGGGAATGAGCAGTTCTTC	CSARSDRPRGNEQFF
TRBV11-2	TRBJ2-1	few	TRBD2	TGTGCCAGCAGCTCACCAACTAGCGGGAGGACAAATGAGCAGTTCTTC	CASSSPTSGRTNEQFF
TRBV12-3/TRBV12-4	TRBJ2-2	.	.	TGTGCCAGCACCCCGGGGGCGAACACCGGGGAGCTGTTTTTT	CASTPGANTGELFF
TRBV7-2	TRBJ2-2	few	.	TGTGCCAGCAGCCTCGGTAGTGTAAACACCGGGGAGCTGTTTTTT	CASSLGSVNTGELFF
TRBV2	TRBJ2-1	many	.	TGTGCCAGCCAGAGCTACAATGAGCAGTTCTTC	CASQSYNEQFF
TRBV11-2	TRBJ2-5	.	.	TGTGCCAGCAGCTCTTGGACAGAGCAGTACCAAGAGACCCAGTACTTC	CASSSWTEQYQETQYF
TRBV7-2	TRBJ1-1	many	.	TGTGCCAGCAGCTCGTTCAGGGAGACTGAAGCTTTCTTT	CASSSFRETEAFF
TRBV7-6	TRBJ1-5	.	.	TGTGCCAGCAGCCCTATGGGTAGCAATCAGCCCCAGCATTTT	CASSPMGSNQPQHF
TRBV6-2/TRBV6-3	TRBJ1-5	.	.	TGTGCCAGCAGTTACTCGCAGTATAGCAATCAGCCCCAGCATTTT	CASSYSQYSNQPQHF
TRBV23-1	TRBJ2-1	many	TRBD2	TGCGCCAGCAGTCAAGGACTAGCCCTATCCTACAATGAGCAGTTCTTC	CASSQGLALSYNEQFF
TRBV27	TRBJ2-2	.	.	TGTGCCAGCAGTTTCGGTCTGACGGGAGCCAACACCGGGGAGCTGTTTTTT	CASSFGLTGANTGELFF
TRBV4-1	TRBJ2-7	.	.	TGCGCCAGCAGCCAACGGGAGTTTTCCTACGAGCAGTACTTC	CASSQREFSYEQYF
TRBV5-1	TRBJ2-1	few	TRBD2	TGCGCCAGCAGAAACACCGGGACTAGATACAATGAGCAGTTCTTC	CASRNTGTRYNEQFF
TRBV7-2	TRBJ2-2	.	TRBD2	TGTGCCAGCAACCGACTAGCGGGAGACACCGGGGAGCTGTTTTTT	CASNRLAGDTGELFF
TRBV10-3	TRBJ1-2	few	.	TGTGCCATCAACACGGCGGGGGCGCAGCCTGGCGGCTACACCTTC	CAINTAGAQPGGYTF
TRBV7-9	TRBJ1-5	many	.	TGTGCCAGCAGCGGGGGGCCTCAGCCCCAGCATTTT	CASSGGPQPQHF
TRBV11-2	TRBJ2-1	.	.	TGTGCCAGCAGCTTAGCGGATTCTGAGCAGTTCTTC	CASSLADSEQFF
TRBV2	TRBJ2-5	few	TRBD1	TGTGCCAGCAGGACAGGGGGCAGGGGTAGAGAGACCCAGTACTTC	CASRTGGRGRETQYF
TRBV7-8	TRBJ2-5	many	.	TGTGCCAGCAGCTTAGCGGGATATGTGGGGCGGCGAGCAAGAGAGACCCAGTACTTC	CASSLAGYVGRRARETQYF
TRBV12-3/TRBV12-4	TRBJ2-7	few	TRBD1	TGTGCCAGCAGTTTAAGGGTCAGGGGGAACGAGCAGTACTTC	CASSLRVRGNEQYF
TRBV25-1	TRBJ2-1	.	TRBD2	TGTGCCAGCAGTGAAACTAGCGGGAGGGTTTATCAGTTCTTC	CASSETSGRVYQFF
TRBV7-2	TRBJ2-6	medium-sized	.	TGTGCCAGCAGCCGACAACGCTCTGGGGCCAACGTCCTGACTTTC	CASSRQRSGANVLTF
TRBV19	TRBJ1-3	once	TRBD1	TGTGCCACAGAGACAGGGGGAGGAAACACCATATATTTT	CATETGGGNTIYF
TRBV11-2	TRBJ2-1	.	.	TGTGCCAGCAGCCTAAGCCTAAACAATGAGCAGTTCTTC	CASSLSLNNEQFF
TRBV10-3	TRBJ1-2	.	TRBD1	TGTGCCATCAGTGAGTCGGGGACAGCCGTACCGACGTATGGCTACACCTTC	CAISESGTAVPTYGYTF
TRBV12-3/TRBV12-4	TRBJ2-1	few	.	TGTGCCAGCAGGGGGACCCGCAGCTCCTACAATGAGCAGTTCTTC	CASRGTRSSYNEQFF
TRBV7-2	TRBJ2-1	few	.	TGTGCCAGCAGCCAGTCCCCTAGCAGGGTATATAGTCGGCAGTTCTTC	CASSQSPSRVYSRQFF
TRBV7-2	TRBJ2-1	many	TRBD2	TGTGCCAGCAGCTTAGCTAGCGGGAGGGCCCCGTTCTTC	CASSLASGRAPFF
TRBV4-2	TRBJ1-3	.	.	TGTGCCAGCAGCCAGCCACCGGGACAAAGCTCTGGAAACACCATATATTTT	CASSQPPGQSSGNTIYF
TRBV6-5	TRBJ2-1	.	TRBD2	TGTGCCAGCACCGAAGCGGGAGTAGGACATGAGCAGTTCTTC	CASTEAGVGHEQFF
TRBV7-2	TRBJ2-7	few	TRBD2	TGTGCCAGCAGCTTATCTAGCGGGAACGAGCAGTACTTC	CASSLSSGNEQYF
TRBV7-2	TRBJ2-3	many	.	TGTGCCAGCAGCTTAAGTCAGATAAGAACAGATACGCAGTATTTT	CASSLSQIRTDTQYF
TRBV7-2	TRBJ2-3	many	.	TGTGCCAGCAGCTTAGCAGGACTCCCCTTCAGCCCAGATACGCAGTATTTT	CASSLAGLPFSPDTQYF
TRBV6-2/TRBV6-3	TRBJ1-2	.	.	TGTGCCAGCAGTTCGGACAGACTGGTGGGCTACACCTTC	CASSSDRLVGYTF
TRBV7-3	TRBJ2-2	.	TRBD2	TGTGCCAGCAGCCTCACACCCGGGACTAAGAACACCGGGGAGCTGTTTTTT	CASSLTPGTKNTGELFF
TRBV24-1	TRBJ1-5	few	TRBD1	TGTGCCACCAGTGATCCGGGACAGGGTACTGTGGCCCAGCATTTT	CATSDPGQGTVAQHF
TRBV7-8	TRBJ2-3	many	.	TGTGCCAGCAGCTTAGAGGTCGCGCGAGCAGATACGCAGTATTTT	CASSLEVARADTQYF
TRBV20-1	TRBJ2-1	.	TRBD2	TGCAGTGCTACGTTACTAGCGGGAGGCTACAATGAGCAGTTCTTC	CSATLLAGGYNEQFF